This TCR beta chain came from a study of cytotoxic CD8 clonotypes in ibrutinib-treated CLL. At the level of the study: On average, each sample had approximately 280,000 productive templates and under 95,000 productive rearrangements. General observations from the study: Public clonotypes were uncommon and contracted or stayed stable on treatment. T-cell clonality at baseline went above that of age-matched healthy donors and rose and fell with circulating CD8+ T-cell counts.

A 1 in 200,000 to 1 in 1 million T cell depth was the sequencing target. Generated by immunoSEQ multiplex PCR, the TCRdb table keeps only in-frame clones and is missing some. Of approximately 170,000 clones detected, about 88% appear once; the ten largest clones hold about 2.9%. A word on this clone: Its specificity is not known.

CDR3 size: 14 residues. V lost 6 bases and J lost 6; bases outside the gene matches: 10. Looked up from germline, CDR1 is MNHEY and CDR2 is SMNVEV (reference sequence). This rearrangement joins TRBV27 to TRBJ1-1; 7 bases line up with TRBD1. The receptor comes from a human donor with chronic lymphocytic leukemia. Sequencing used PBMCs, obtained at disease progression, from a patient treated with ibrutinib. In DNA form, the CDR3 reads TGTGCCAGCAGGCCGGGAGGGGGCCCGGCTGAAGCTTTCTTT. It codes for CASRPGGGPAEAFF.